Listed below are T cell receptor beta chains from one sample, sequenced in a study of OX40 agonist ivuxolimab in advanced cancers. Data came from immunoSEQ multiplex PCR; TCRdb stores just in-frame clones and leaves some out. In the table there are about 110,000 clones, 90% of which are singletons. The sample consisted of CD4+ or CD8+ T cells sorted from blood, taken in a trial of the OX40 agonist ivuxolimab. The receptors come from an adult with an advanced solid tumor such as melanoma, head and neck, liver or kidney cancer. Both conserved end residues are part of each CDR3. Fields, in order: J gene, V gene, clone size, D gene, CDR3 DNA, CDR3 protein. The D gene is left open where the match is weak. For some rows the clone size is stated as once, few or many, or as a class when expanded; others skip it.

J: TRBJ2-3
V: TRBV11-2
size: .
D: .
DNA: TGTGCCAGCAGCTTAGTGCTTCTTCGGGCAGATACGCAGTATTTT
CDR3: CASSLVLLRADTQYF

J: TRBJ2-2
V: TRBV7-2
size: .
D: .
DNA: TGTGCCAGCAGCCTCCCGGGGTCCGGGGAGCTGTTTTTT
CDR3: CASSLPGSGELFF

J: TRBJ2-7
V: TRBV7-2
size: .
D: .
DNA: TGTGCCAGCAATTCCCAGGGGGAGCAGTACTTC
CDR3: CASNSQGEQYF

J: TRBJ2-3
V: TRBV28
size: .
D: TRBD2
DNA: TGTGCCAGCAGCCGCGGGGGGAGGGGTCGCGCAGATACGCAGTATTTT
CDR3: CASSRGGRGRADTQYF

J: TRBJ1-4
V: TRBV7-2
size: .
D: .
DNA: TGTGCCAGCAGCACCGGCTGGAATGAAAAACTGTTTTTT
CDR3: CASSTGWNEKLFF

J: TRBJ1-6
V: TRBV28
size: .
D: .
DNA: TGTGCCAGCAGCCTGGCGGGAAGGGGGAATTCACCCCTCCACTTT
CDR3: CASSLAGRGNSPLHF

J: TRBJ2-2
V: TRBV28
size: .
D: .
DNA: TGTGCCAGCAGTTCTCTCCGTACAGCTCGGAACACCGGGGAGCTGTTTTTT
CDR3: CASSSLRTARNTGELFF

J: TRBJ2-1
V: TRBV5-1
size: .
D: .
DNA: TGCGCCAGCAGCTCCGCCGGGGGCCTCGCCTACAATGAGCAGTTCTTC
CDR3: CASSSAGGLAYNEQFF

J: TRBJ1-3
V: TRBV4-1
size: .
D: .
DNA: TGCGCCAGCAGCCAAGATCGAAAGGGGGGATCTGGAAACACCATATATTTT
CDR3: CASSQDRKGGSGNTIYF

J: TRBJ2-7
V: TRBV11-2
size: few
D: TRBD2
DNA: TGTGCCAGCAGCCCGACTAGCGGGGTCTCCTACGAGCAGTACTTC
CDR3: CASSPTSGVSYEQYF

J: TRBJ1-2
V: TRBV4-2
size: .
D: .
DNA: TGTGCCAGCAGCCAGGCAACCGGGACCGGAGGAGCTAACTATGGCTACACCTTC
CDR3: CASSQATGTGGANYGYTF

J: TRBJ1-3
V: TRBV10-1
size: .
D: .
DNA: TGCGCCAGCAGTGAGTCGATGAAGGGGATCTCTGGAAACACCATATATTTT
CDR3: CASSESMKGISGNTIYF

J: TRBJ2-3
V: TRBV18
size: .
D: TRBD2
DNA: TGTGCCAGCTCACCACCACAAGCGGGGGAAGGAGATACGCAGTATTTT
CDR3: CASSPPQAGEGDTQYF

J: TRBJ1-2
V: TRBV5-6
size: .
D: .
DNA: TGTGCCAGCAGCGTTCGGACAGCGCGCAACTATGGCTACACCTTC
CDR3: CASSVRTARNYGYTF

J: TRBJ1-1
V: TRBV5-5
size: .
D: .
DNA: TGTGCCAGCAGCCCGCACCCAGGGATGAACACTGAAGCTTTCTTT
CDR3: CASSPHPGMNTEAFF

J: TRBJ2-7
V: TRBV25-1
size: few
D: .
DNA: TGTGCCAGCAGCTGGGACTCTGGCGAGCAGTACTTC
CDR3: CASSWDSGEQYF

J: TRBJ1-1
V: TRBV30
size: .
D: .
DNA: TGTGCCTGGAGGGAAGGGCGCAACACTGAAGCTTTCTTT
CDR3: CAWREGRNTEAFF

J: TRBJ2-2
V: TRBV6-6
size: .
D: TRBD1
DNA: TGTGCCAGCAGTCCACAGGGGGCCCGGGCCGGGGAGCTGTTTTTT
CDR3: CASSPQGARAGELFF

J: TRBJ1-5
V: TRBV10-3
size: .
D: .
DNA: TGTGCCATCAGTGAGGGACAGCTTAGTCAGCCCCAGCATTTT
CDR3: CAISEGQLSQPQHF

J: TRBJ1-5
V: TRBV7-2
size: .
D: .
DNA: TGTGCCAGCAGCACCTCGGCGGAGAATAAGGGGCAGCCCCAGCATTTT
CDR3: CASSTSAENKGQPQHF

J: TRBJ2-1
V: TRBV30
size: .
D: .
DNA: TGTGCCTGGAGTCGATACAATGAGCAGTTCTTC
CDR3: CAWSRYNEQFF

J: TRBJ2-5
V: TRBV12-5
size: .
D: .
DNA: TGTGCTAGTGGTTTGGGGGTGGGGCAAAGAGGAGAGACCCAGTACTTC
CDR3: CASGLGVGQRGETQYF

J: TRBJ2-2
V: TRBV11-2
size: few
D: TRBD1
DNA: TGTGCCAGCAGCTTAGATCTAAGGACAGGGACCGTCCTTTTT
CDR3: CASSLDLRTGTVLF

J: TRBJ2-6
V: TRBV5-1
size: few
D: .
DNA: TGCGCCAGCAGCGTCGACACCCTTTTAACTGGGGCCAACGTCCTGACTTTC
CDR3: CASSVDTLLTGANVLTF

J: TRBJ1-5
V: TRBV5-6
size: .
D: .
DNA: TGTGCCAGCAGCTTGGCCGGGGGTAATCAGCCCCAGCATTTT
CDR3: CASSLAGGNQPQHF

J: TRBJ2-7
V: TRBV6-6
size: few
D: .
DNA: TGTGCCAGCAGTTGGTTGGGCGAGCAGTACTTC
CDR3: CASSWLGEQYF

J: TRBJ2-2
V: TRBV9
size: .
D: .
DNA: TGTGCCAGCCGACCATCCGCCGGGGAGCTGTTTTTT
CDR3: CASRPSAGELFF